Below are 30 T cell receptor beta chains sequenced from a single sample in a study of OX40 agonist ivuxolimab in advanced cancers. Method: immunoSEQ multiplex PCR; TCRdb's copy keeps in-frame clones and lacks some. The sample holds approximately 60,000 clones, roughly 86% seen once. Sequenced here: CD4+ or CD8+ T cells sorted from blood, sampled in a trial of the OX40 agonist ivuxolimab. The receptor set was obtained from an adult with an advanced solid tumor such as melanoma, head and neck, liver or kidney cancer.

This clone was detected only once. The chain couples TRBV7-9 to TRBJ1-5; 7 bases map to TRBD1. The germline CDR1 and CDR2 sequences are SEHNR and FQNEAQ (reference sequence). This CDR3 region has 15 residues. Trimming at V came to 3 bases and at J to 3 bases, leaving 5 bases not matched to a gene. The CDR3 DNA sequence: TGTGCCAGCAGCTTTGCGGGACAGACCAATCAGCCCCAGCATTTT. This encodes CASSFAGQTNQPQHF.

The rearrangement uses TRBV6-5 and TRBJ1-2; TRBD1 is a possible D gene (5 bases). This CDR3 has 16 residues. Germline-derived CDR1 and CDR2 are MNHEY and SVGAGI. Between the trimmed V and J ends, which lost 2 bases and 0 bases, there was a span of 13 bases. CDR3 sequence (DNA): TGTGCCAGCAGTTACAGTGCAGGGAGGGCTAACTATGGCTACACCTTC. Amino acid sequence: CASSYSAGRANYGYTF.

This clone appeared a single time. J is TRBJ2-5 and V is TRBV7-2; 14 bases match TRBD2. The CDR3 loop spans 18 amino acids. The V segment lost 5 bases and the J segment 4 bases; nucleotides outside the gene matches: 12. Germline V gives CDR1 SGHTA, CDR2 FQGNSA. Here the CDR3 reads CASSPGTSGSLGGETQYF. CDR3 DNA: TGTGCCAGCAGCCCAGGGACTAGCGGGAGTCTAGGGGGAGAGACCCAGTACTTC.

The chain has TRBV6-7 and TRBJ2-7; D may be TRBD1 (6 bases). TRBV6-7 is reported as an ORF; its role is uncertain. The CDR3 sequence is 14 residues long. Trimming removed 2 bases from V and 6 bases from J, with 14 bases in between. The CDR3 DNA reads as TGTGCCAGCAGTTACCGAAGACAGGCGTGCGAGCAGTACTTC. Translated, it gives CASSYRRQACEQYF.

The chain recombines TRBV7-2 with TRBJ2-7; 9 bases are shared with TRBD1. Per germline, CDR1 SGHTA and CDR2 FQGNSA. This CDR3 region has 13 residues. J was trimmed by 3 bases and V by 5 bases; bases with no gene match: 2. CDR3 sequence (DNA): TGTGCCAGCAGCCCGGGACAGGGCTACGAGCAGTACTTC. Residues: CASSPGQGYEQYF.

The chain recombines TRBV4-1 with TRBJ2-1; 7 positions match TRBD2. This CDR3 is built from 17 residues. V trimming: 1 base; J trimming: 0 bases; junction bases outside the gene matches: 6. From germline, CDR1 is MGHRA and CDR2 YSYEKL. CDR3 sequence (DNA): TGCGCCAGCAGCCAAGGACCCGGCGGGAGCTCCTACAATGAGCAGTTCTTC. It codes for CASSQGPGGSSYNEQFF.

The genes are TRBV5-4 and TRBJ2-1; the D gene could be TRBD1 or TRBD2 (5 bases each). Germline V lookup: CDR1 SGHNT, CDR2 YYREEE (reference sequence). V was clipped by 2 bases and J by 7 bases, with 13 bases between them. The CDR3 sequence is 14 residues long. The CDR3 is CASSLGTGVNEQFF. The DNA of the CDR3 is TGTGCCAGCAGCTTAGGGACCGGCGTGAATGAGCAGTTCTTC.

This clone was observed once. The rearrangement joins TRBV6-1 to TRBJ1-6; D remains unclear. In germline, CDR1 is MNHNS, CDR2 SASEGT. The CDR3 spans 17 residues. V lost 3 bases and J 0 bases, leaving 12 bases between the germline ends. The CDR3, as DNA: TGTGCCAGCAGTGATCCGAAACAGAGCTCCTATAATTCACCCCTCCACTTT. It encodes CASSDPKQSSYNSPLHF.

V and J are TRBV7-3 and TRBJ2-7; 10 nucleotides line up with TRBD2. V shed 5 bases, J shed 7 bases, and the junction held 14 bases outside the gene matches. The germline gives CDR1 SGHTA, CDR2 FQGTGA. This CDR3 comprises 16 residues. CDR3 residues: CASSPTRTSGIGEQYF. The CDR3 nucleotides read TGTGCCAGCAGCCCCACGAGGACTAGCGGCATCGGGGAGCAGTACTTC.

This rearrangement joins TRBV5-1 to TRBJ2-4, with a weak D call TRBD1 (6 bases). Per the germline V gene, CDR1 is SGHRS and CDR2 is YFSETQ. Between the trimmed V and J ends, which lost 3 bases and 6 bases, there was a span of 10 bases. CDR3 length: 13 amino acids. The CDR3 nucleotides are TGCGCCAGCAGCTGGGTGACAGGAAACATTCAGTACTTC. Translation: CASSWVTGNIQYF.

V gene TRBV7-9 combines with J gene TRBJ1-4, with 7 bases aligning to TRBD1. The V and J ends lost 4 bases and 4 bases, in that order; junction bases with no gene match: 6. From germline, CDR1 is SEHNR and CDR2 FQNEAQ (reference sequence). The CDR3 is made up of 15 amino acids. In DNA form, the CDR3 reads TGTGCCAGCAGCTCAGCCGGGACAGTTAATGAAAAACTGTTTTTT. Protein product: CASSSAGTVNEKLFF.

V gene TRBV27 combines with J gene TRBJ2-3; a weak D match, TRBD2 (5 bases). The V end was cut by 3 bases, the J end by 6 bases, with 16 bases between. The CDR3 covers 15 residues. Per germline, CDR1 MNHEY and CDR2 SMNVEV (reference sequence). CDR3: CASSLEQRTGDTQYF. CDR3 bases: TGTGCCAGCAGTTTGGAGCAGCGGACGGGGGATACGCAGTATTTT.

This chain connects TRBV19 to TRBJ1-6; a weak D match, TRBD1 (5 bases). The length of the CDR3 is 14 residues. Germline V gene data show CDR1 as LNHDA and CDR2 as SQIVND (reference sequence). V lost 2 bases, J lost 10 bases, and 12 bases lay in between. In nucleotides, the CDR3 is TGTGCCAGTAGTATAACAGGCGGTTCCTCACCCCTCCACTTT. It encodes CASSITGGSSPLHF.

The chain couples TRBV29-1 to TRBJ2-1; 10 nucleotides agree with TRBD1. Germline CDR1 is SQVTM and CDR2 is ANQGSEA. With 7 bases clipped from V and 8 bases from J, the junction kept 11 bases outside the gene matches. The CDR3 totals 14 residues. This chain's CDR3 is CSGDRDRGQYEQFF. CDR3 nucleotides: TGCAGCGGGGACCGGGACAGGGGTCAGTATGAGCAGTTCTTC.

The chain is built from TRBV5-1 and TRBJ2-2; perhaps TRBD2 as D (5 bases). Germline V gene lookup returns CDR1 SGHRS and CDR2 YFSETQ. The V and J ends lost 2 bases and 8 bases respectively, with 16 bases between them. The CDR3 is 15 amino acids. CDR3 region: CASSLWQAGSGELFF. The CDR3 DNA sequence: TGCGCCAGCAGCTTATGGCAGGCGGGCTCTGGGGAGCTGTTTTTT.

This clone is a singleton in its sample. The gene calls are TRBV7-6 and TRBJ2-7; D may match TRBD1 or TRBD2 (5 bases each). Germline V gives CDR1 SGHVS, CDR2 FNYEAQ. With 6 bases removed from V and 7 bases from J, the gap between germline ends came to 28 bases. The CDR3 spans 17 residues. The CDR3 loop is CASSPNQSRARWGEQYF. In DNA, the CDR3 is TGTGCCAGCAGTCCGAACCAATCCCGGGCCCGTTGGGGGGAGCAGTACTTC.

The V call is TRBV5-4, the J call TRBJ2-7; TRBD1 matches at 8 bases. V was clipped by 4 bases and J by 3 bases; unmatched bases: 9. The CDR3 is 15 amino acids. Germline assignment: CDR1 SGHNT and CDR2 YYREEE (reference sequence). The CDR3 nucleotides are TGTGCCAGCAGCCCTGGGGGACAGGCAATCTACGAGCAGTACTTC. Translated, it gives CASSPGGQAIYEQYF.

This clone was detected once. The chain carries TRBV6-6 and TRBJ1-6, with D possibly being TRBD1 (6 bases). This CDR3 has 13 residues. With 5 bases removed from V and 10 bases from J, the gap between germline ends came to 12 bases. Germline CDR1 reads MNHNY; CDR2 reads SVGAGI (reference sequence). CDR3 amino acids: CASSDTGNSPLHF. The CDR3 DNA sequence: TGTGCCAGCAGTGATACAGGGAACTCACCCCTCCACTTT.

The chain couples TRBV4-2 to TRBJ2-5; 9 bases align to TRBD2. The CDR3 runs to 15 residues. Per the germline V gene, CDR1 is LGHNA and CDR2 is YNFKEQ. With V trimmed by 5 bases and J by 5 bases, 9 bases remained unmatched. This CDR3 is CASSTGGGAYETQYF. As DNA, the CDR3 is TGTGCCAGCAGCACCGGCGGGGGGGCCTATGAGACCCAGTACTTC.

This chain joins TRBV5-4 and TRBJ2-1, with D hard to call. The length of the CDR3 is 12 residues. The germline V gene has CDR1 SGHNT and CDR2 YYREEE (reference sequence). Trimming removed 5 bases at V and 9 bases at J, with 12 bases between. The CDR3 region is CASRGDTLEQFF. The DNA for the CDR3 is TGTGCCAGCAGAGGAGATACACTTGAGCAGTTCTTC.

This chain uses TRBV5-1 with TRBJ2-5; 10 bases line up with TRBD2. The J segment lost 5 bases and the V segment lost 6 bases, leaving 10 bases of the junction unmatched. The CDR3 is made up of 15 amino acids. Looked up from germline, CDR1 is SGHRS and CDR2 is YFSETQ. CDR3 residues: CASKGEAGGPETQYF. Here the CDR3 DNA reads TGCGCCAGCAAAGGAGAAGCGGGGGGGCCTGAGACCCAGTACTTC. The full variable domain, with the rest looked up from reference TRBV5-1 and TRBJ2-5, is KAGVTQTPRYLIKTRGQQVTLSCSPISGHRSVSWYQQTPGQGLQFLFEYFSETQRNKGNFPGRFSGRQFSNSRSEMNVSTLELGDSALYLCASKGEAGGPETQYFGPGTRLLVL.

In DNA form, the CDR3 reads TGCGCCAGCAGTGATAAGCGGGCACCCAGGGAGACCCAGTACTTC. Translation gives CASSDKRAPRETQYF. This rearrangement joins TRBV10-1 to TRBJ2-5, with D perhaps matching TRBD2 (6 bases). The V gene lost 3 bases and the J gene lost 5 bases, with 16 bases spanning the gap. From germline, CDR1 is WNHNN and CDR2 SYGVQD (reference sequence). The CDR3 covers 15 residues.

The chain carries TRBV10-3 and TRBJ2-2; D not resolved. Trimming took 3 bases from V and 4 from J, leaving 9 bases between them. Germline-derived CDR1 and CDR2 are ENHRY and SYGVKD. This CDR3 is 14 amino acids long. The CDR3 sequence is CAISEGLSTGELFF. In DNA, the CDR3 is TGTGCCATCAGTGAAGGGTTGAGCACCGGGGAGCTGTTTTTT.

This rearrangement joins TRBV6-5 to TRBJ2-1; D is unclear. V was pared by 0 bases and J by 3 bases, with 3 bases between. The CDR3 has 13 residues. CDR1 is MNHEY and CDR2 is SVGAGI in the germline V gene. This CDR3 reads CASSYSIYNEQFF. The CDR3 bases are TGTGCCAGCAGTTACTCGATCTACAATGAGCAGTTCTTC.

The rearrangement uses TRBV7-9 and TRBJ2-1; D gene ambiguous. The germline V gene has CDR1 SEHNR and CDR2 FQNEAQ (reference sequence). The V and J ends lost 2 bases and 4 bases respectively, with 9 bases between them. CDR3 size: 14 residues. The CDR3 nucleotides are TGTGCCAGCAGCTTAAGTCTGCTTTACAATGAGCAGTTCTTC. Translated, it gives CASSLSLLYNEQFF.

The genes are TRBV13 and TRBJ2-1, with TRBD2 as a possible D gene (5 bases). Germline values: CDR1 PRHDT, CDR2 FYEKMQ (reference sequence). The CDR3 runs 13 residues. V lost 8 bases and J lost 7, with 15 bases in between. The CDR3 here is CASGTILANEQFF. The CDR3 nucleotides are TGTGCCAGCGGCACCATCCTAGCAAATGAGCAGTTCTTC. The variable domain in full, with the rest retrieved from reference TRBV13 and TRBJ2-1, is AAGVIQSPRHLIKEKRETATLKCYPIPRHDTVYWYQQGPGQDPQFLISFYEKMQSDKGSIPDRFSAQQFSDYHSELNMSSLELGDSALYFCASGTILANEQFFGPGTRLTVL.

The V gene is TRBV6-1, the J gene TRBJ2-4; D gene uncertain. The CDR3 runs 13 residues. Germline V gene data show CDR1 as MNHNS and CDR2 as SASEGT. V lost 7 bases to trimming and J lost 1 base, with 8 bases between them. This CDR3 is CASNWAAKNIQYF. The CDR3 region has the DNA TGTGCCAGCAATTGGGCGGCCAAAAACATTCAGTACTTC.

This clone was counted between two and nine times. This chain joins TRBV5-1 and TRBJ2-7, with 8 bases that match TRBD2. The CDR3 is 15 amino acids. Germline V gene lookup returns CDR1 SGHRS and CDR2 YFSETQ. J lost 3 bases, V lost 3 bases, and 8 bases had no gene match. CDR3 sequence reads: CASSSISGLVYEQYF. In DNA form, the CDR3 reads TGCGCCAGCAGCTCCATTTCGGGACTAGTCTACGAGCAGTACTTC.

J is TRBJ1-1 and V is TRBV18; 8 positions match TRBD1. Germline CDR1 reads KGHSH; CDR2 reads LQKENI. The V gene end was trimmed by 3 bases and the J gene end by 5 bases; junction bases not matched to a gene: 5. This CDR3 contains 14 residues. CDR3 in amino acids: CASSPTGGKTEAFF. The CDR3 nucleotides are TGTGCCAGCTCACCTACAGGGGGAAAGACTGAAGCTTTCTTT.

V usage is TRBV27 and J usage is TRBJ2-7; 9 bases line up with TRBD2. After removal of 3 bases from V and 3 bases from J, the junction contained 3 bases not matched to a gene. The CDR3 has 14 residues. Germline lookup yields CDR1 MNHEY and CDR2 SMNVEV (reference sequence). The CDR3 sequence is CASSFVAGVYEQYF. CDR3 nucleotides: TGTGCCAGCAGTTTCGTAGCGGGGGTCTACGAGCAGTACTTC.